Below, 3 T cell receptor beta chains from the same sample are listed, as sequenced in a study of CD8+ T cells in alopecia areata. The treatment here: oral pan-JAK inhibitor, 5-10 mg twice daily. RNA, once extracted, was reverse transcribed into cDNA for use as the sequencing template. Clones were sequenced by immunoSEQ multiplex PCR, and TCRdb holds only the in-frame ones, with some missing. In the table there are fewer than 250,000 clones, around 60% of which are singletons. The specimen was CD4+ T cells sorted from blood, collected around week 50, from a patient treated with tofacitinib. These receptors all come from a human donor with alopecia areata.

The rearrangement joins TRBV10-3 to TRBJ2-7, with a tentative D call TRBD1 (6 bases). Germline V gives CDR1 ENHRY, CDR2 SYGVKD. The CDR3 covers 13 residues. Deletions cut 6 bases from V and 3 bases from J, with 12 bases between. CDR3 sequence: CAIREAQGYEQYF. CDR3 in DNA: TGTGCCATCAGGGAGGCACAGGGCTACGAGCAGTACTTC.

The chain employs TRBV7-2 and TRBJ2-3; the D gene is possibly TRBD1 (5 bases). This CDR3 contains 14 residues. Germline V gene sequence: CDR1 SGHTA, CDR2 FQGNSA. The V end was cut by 5 bases, the J end by 0 bases, with 9 bases between. Here the CDR3 reads CASSNRQSTDTQYF. CDR3 sequence (DNA): TGTGCCAGCAGCAACAGACAGAGCACAGATACGCAGTATTTT.

V usage is TRBV7-3 and J usage is TRBJ1-1; D uncertain. In germline, CDR1 is SGHTA, CDR2 FQGTGA. The CDR3 covers 13 residues. V shed 5 bases and J shed 0 bases, with 7 bases lying between them. Here the CDR3 reads CASSLHMNTEAFF. For the CDR3, the DNA is TGTGCCAGCAGCCTCCACATGAACACTGAAGCTTTCTTT.